The 12 T cell receptor beta chains presented below share a single source sample, sequenced in a study of blood T cell repertoires in COVID-19. Using immunoSEQ multiplex PCR, the repertoire was profiled, and TCRdb retains in-frame clones only, with some absent. This table has hundreds of thousands of clones, 70% to 90% appearing once. Specimen: peripheral blood. The receptors come from a man between 35 and 55 years old with acute or convalescent COVID-19.

The V and J genes are TRBV7-3 and TRBJ2-5; D gene uncertain. Trimming left V 4 bases short and J 4 bases short, with 7 bases between. Germline CDR1 is SGHTA and CDR2 is FQGTGA. The CDR3 is made up of 12 amino acids. This chain's CDR3 is CASSYTRETQYF. The DNA for the CDR3 is TGTGCCAGCAGCTACACCCGAGAGACCCAGTACTTC.

The V gene is TRBV2, the J gene TRBJ2-3, with D tentatively TRBD1 (5 bases). Trimming removed 10 bases from V and 4 bases from J, with 15 bases in between. The CDR3 loop spans 13 amino acids. Germline V lookup: CDR1 SNHLY, CDR2 FYNNEI. CDR3 DNA sequence: TGTGCCACTGGTCGTCTGGGGCCAGATACGCAGTATTTT. It is translated as CATGRLGPDTQYF.

The CDR3 here is CASSYAGGPYNEQFF. The CDR3 bases are TGTGCCAGCAGTTACGCCGGGGGGCCCTACAATGAGCAGTTCTTC. V usage is TRBV6-5 and J usage is TRBJ2-1; D might be TRBD2 (7 bases). This CDR3 is 15 amino acids long. V dropped 2 bases and J dropped 2 bases, with 10 bases sitting between them. Germline V CDR1 and CDR2: MNHEY, SVGAGI.

The CDR3 DNA follows: TGCAGCGTTGATGGTCGCGGGGGCTCCTACAATGAGCAGTTCTTC. Its protein is CSVDGRGGSYNEQFF. V and J are TRBV29-1 and TRBJ2-1; 7 bases match TRBD2. CDR3 length equals 15 residues. V lost 3 bases to trimming and J lost 0 bases; unmatched junction nucleotides: 5. Germline CDR1 reads SQVTM; CDR2 reads ANQGSEA.

The chain recombines TRBV4-1 with TRBJ2-5; D is unclear. CDR3 length: 13 amino acids. The germline gives CDR1 MGHRA, CDR2 YSYEKL. With 1 base removed from V and 5 bases from J, the gap between germline ends came to 8 bases. CDR3: CASSQALRETQYF. The CDR3 DNA reads TGCGCCAGCAGCCAAGCTCTCCGGGAGACCCAGTACTTC.

On this clone: Other nucleotide sequences from this sample produce the same CDR3. The chain uses TRBV30 and TRBJ1-1; no clear D. CDR1 and CDR2 from the germline V gene are GTSNPN and SVGIG (reference sequence). The V gene lost 3 bases and the J gene lost 5 bases, with 7 bases spanning the gap. This CDR3 has 11 residues. The CDR3 loop reads CAWSRGTEAFF. Written as DNA, the CDR3 is TGTGCCTGGAGCCGGGGAACTGAAGCTTTCTTT.

This chain joins TRBV20-1 and TRBJ2-1; D perhaps matches TRBD2 (6 bases). This CDR3 has 16 residues. Per germline, CDR1 DFQATT and CDR2 SNEGSKA (reference sequence). Trimming removed 3 bases from V and 1 base from J, with 16 bases in between. The CDR3 region is CSASSLATPSYNEQFF. In DNA, the CDR3 is TGCAGTGCTAGTTCCCTAGCGACCCCTTCCTACAATGAGCAGTTCTTC.

This clone was counted once. The chain combines TRBV6-2 or TRBV6-3 with TRBJ2-7; the D gene is possibly TRBD2 (6 bases). The V end was cut by 2 bases, the J end by 4 bases, with 12 bases between. In germline, CDR1 is MNHEY, CDR2 SVGEGT. The CDR3 contains 14 residues. This chain's CDR3 is CASSYRGGRYEQYF. The DNA for the CDR3 is TGTGCCAGCAGTTACCGAGGAGGGCGATACGAGCAGTACTTC.

The rearrangement links TRBV19 to TRBJ2-7; D possibly corresponds to TRBD2 (6 bases). Deletions cut 2 bases from V and 3 bases from J, with 11 bases between. The CDR3 totals 14 residues. Germline CDR1 reads LNHDA; CDR2 reads SQIVND (reference sequence). CDR3 sequence (DNA): TGTGCCAGTAGTATATCTAGCGTCGGCTACGAGCAGTACTTC. Its translation: CASSISSVGYEQYF.

This clone was detected once. The chain has TRBV7-9 and TRBJ2-1; TRBD1 matches at 9 bases. The CDR3 sequence is 16 residues long. The germline V gene has CDR1 SEHNR and CDR2 FQNEAQ (reference sequence). The J segment lost 0 bases and the V segment lost 5 bases, leaving 5 bases of the junction unmatched. In DNA, the CDR3 is TGTGCCAGCAGCGACGACAGGGGGAGCTCCTACAATGAGCAGTTCTTC. This gives the protein CASSDDRGSSYNEQFF.

V is TRBV12-3 or TRBV12-4 and J is TRBJ2-1; D gene unclear. The CDR3 is 13 amino acids. V lost 1 base, J lost 7 bases, and 8 bases lay in between. CDR3 amino acids: CASSLVVDNEQFF. For the CDR3, the DNA is TGTGCCAGCAGTTTAGTGGTAGATAATGAGCAGTTCTTC.

The V and J genes are TRBV19 and TRBJ1-4; 7 bases align to TRBD1. The V segment lost 10 bases and the J segment 7 bases; nucleotides outside the gene matches: 9. The V gene's germline CDR1 is LNHDA and CDR2 SQIVND (reference sequence). The CDR3 is 13 residues long. The CDR3 DNA reads TGTGCCACCAAAACGGACAGGTCTGAAAAACTGTTTTTT. Its protein is CATKTDRSEKLFF. Supplemented by reference TRBV19 and TRBJ1-4, the full variable domain reads DGGITQSPKYLFRKEGQNVTLSCEQNLNHDAMYWYRQDPGQGLRLIYYSQIVNDFQKGDIAEGYSVSREKKESFPLTVTSAQKNPTAFYLCATKTDRSEKLFFGSGTQLSVL.